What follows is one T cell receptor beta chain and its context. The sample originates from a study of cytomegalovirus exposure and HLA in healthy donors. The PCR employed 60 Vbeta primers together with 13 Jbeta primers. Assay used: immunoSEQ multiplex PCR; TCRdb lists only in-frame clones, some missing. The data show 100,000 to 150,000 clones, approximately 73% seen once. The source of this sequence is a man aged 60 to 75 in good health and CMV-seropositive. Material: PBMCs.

The CDR3 DNA follows: TGCGCCAGCAGCTTTTGGGGGGACACTGAAGCTTTCTTT. Protein product: CASSFWGDTEAFF. The rearrangement links TRBV5-1 to TRBJ1-1; maybe TRBD1 (5 bases). The CDR3 length is 13 residues. V lost 2 bases and J lost 3, with 8 bases in between. From germline, CDR1 is SGHRS and CDR2 YFSETQ.